What follows is one TCR beta chain and its context. The antigen is undetermined. The data derive from a study of identical twins. Overall study results and limits: A lower insertion count was a feature of abundant cord blood beta clonotypes, with no such feature in memory repertoires.

Template switching introduced a universal primer site, and the cDNA bore unique molecular identifiers. In TCRdb, the 5' RACE reads were re-called with MiXCR into one record per CDR3 protein. The sample includes roughly 770,000 distinct CDR3 sequences, over 15% of them seen just once. This CDR3 is 12 amino acids long. The V gene lost 0 bases and the J gene lost 9 bases, with 11 bases spanning the gap. Germline lookup yields CDR1 DFQATT and CDR2 SNEGSKA (reference sequence). The same specimen was also included in a second study, on T cells expressing NK-cell markers. According to that study: Underlying the TCR beta repertoires were sorted CD3+CD56+NKG2C+, CD3+CD56+NKG2C- and CD3+CD56-NKG2C+ T cells. About six donors carried dominant NKG2C+ clonotypes that made up roughly 1.0-7.0% of their CD8+ T cells.

The source is a woman aged 18-30 years in good health. Sequenced: PBMCs. V usage is TRBV20-1 and J usage is TRBJ1-1; TRBD1 is a possible D gene (6 bases). CDR3 amino acids: CSARDPQGQAFF. The DNA of the CDR3 is TGCAGTGCTAGAGATCCCCAGGGGCAAGCTTTCTTT.